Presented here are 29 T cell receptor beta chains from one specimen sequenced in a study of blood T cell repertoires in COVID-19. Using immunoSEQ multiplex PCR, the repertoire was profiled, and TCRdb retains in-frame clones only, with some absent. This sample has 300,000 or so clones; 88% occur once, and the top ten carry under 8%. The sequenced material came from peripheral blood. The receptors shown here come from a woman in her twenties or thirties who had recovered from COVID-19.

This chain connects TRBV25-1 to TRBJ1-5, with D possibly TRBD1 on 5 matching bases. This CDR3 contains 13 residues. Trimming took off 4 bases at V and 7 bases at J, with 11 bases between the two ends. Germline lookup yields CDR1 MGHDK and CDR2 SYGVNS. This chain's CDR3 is CASSGGGRQPQHF. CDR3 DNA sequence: TGTGCCAGCAGTGGGGGGGGACGGCAGCCCCAGCATTTT.

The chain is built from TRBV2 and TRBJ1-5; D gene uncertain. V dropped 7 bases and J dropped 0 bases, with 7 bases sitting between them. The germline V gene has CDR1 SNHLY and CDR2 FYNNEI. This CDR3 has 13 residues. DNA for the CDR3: TGTGCCAGCAAAACACATAGCAATCAGCCCCAGCATTTT. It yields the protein CASKTHSNQPQHF.

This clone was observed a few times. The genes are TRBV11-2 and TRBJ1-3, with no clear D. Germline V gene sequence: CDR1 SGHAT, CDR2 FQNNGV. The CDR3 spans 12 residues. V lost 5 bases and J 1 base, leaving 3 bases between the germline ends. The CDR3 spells CASSQSGNTIYF. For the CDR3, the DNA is TGTGCCAGCAGCCAATCTGGAAACACCATATATTTT.

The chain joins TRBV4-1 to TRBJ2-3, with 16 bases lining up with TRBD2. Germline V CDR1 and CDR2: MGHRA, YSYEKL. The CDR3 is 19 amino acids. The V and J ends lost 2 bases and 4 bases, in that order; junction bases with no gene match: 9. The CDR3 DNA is TGCGCCAGCAGCCAAACCGGGACTAGCGGGGGGGCCGTAGCAGATACGCAGTATTTT. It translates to CASSQTGTSGGAVADTQYF.

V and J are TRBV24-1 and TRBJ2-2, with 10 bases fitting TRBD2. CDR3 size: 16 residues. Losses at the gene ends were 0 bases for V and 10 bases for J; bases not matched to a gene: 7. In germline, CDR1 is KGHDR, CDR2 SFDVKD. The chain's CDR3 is CATSDLKPSGSEELFF. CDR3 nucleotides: TGTGCCACCAGTGATTTGAAGCCTAGCGGGAGCGAGGAGCTGTTTTTT.

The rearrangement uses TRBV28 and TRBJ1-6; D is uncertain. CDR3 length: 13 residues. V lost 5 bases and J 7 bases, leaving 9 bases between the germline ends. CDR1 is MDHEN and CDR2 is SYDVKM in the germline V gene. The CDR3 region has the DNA TGTGCCAGCAGTATCGGGGAAAATTCACCCCTCCACTTT. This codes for CASSIGENSPLHF.

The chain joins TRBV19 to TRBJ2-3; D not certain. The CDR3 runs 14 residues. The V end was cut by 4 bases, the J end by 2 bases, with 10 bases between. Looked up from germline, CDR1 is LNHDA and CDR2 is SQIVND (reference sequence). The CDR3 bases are TGTGCCAGTAGTACCGACCGACTCACAGATACGCAGTATTTT. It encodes CASSTDRLTDTQYF.

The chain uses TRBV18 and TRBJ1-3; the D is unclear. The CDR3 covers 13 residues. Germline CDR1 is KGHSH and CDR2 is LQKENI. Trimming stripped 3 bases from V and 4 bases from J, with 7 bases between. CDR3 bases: TGTGCCAGCTCACCCCCGTTCGGAAACACCATATATTTT. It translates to CASSPPFGNTIYF.

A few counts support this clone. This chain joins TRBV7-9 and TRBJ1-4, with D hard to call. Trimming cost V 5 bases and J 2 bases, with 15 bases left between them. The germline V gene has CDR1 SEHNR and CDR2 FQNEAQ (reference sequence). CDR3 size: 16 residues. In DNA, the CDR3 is TGTGCCAGCAGCCAATTACTGGGCAGGACTAATGAAAAACTGTTTTTT. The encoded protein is CASSQLLGRTNEKLFF.

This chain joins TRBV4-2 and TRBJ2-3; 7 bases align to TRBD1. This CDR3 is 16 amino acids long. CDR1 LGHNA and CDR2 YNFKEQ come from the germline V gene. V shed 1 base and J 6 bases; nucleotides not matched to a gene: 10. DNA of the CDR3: TGTGCCAGCAGCCAAGGAACAGGGGCCCCAGGGGATACGCAGTATTTT. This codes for CASSQGTGAPGDTQYF.

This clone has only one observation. The CDR3 sequence is CASSRQPSYEQYF. The CDR3 bases are TGTGCCAGCAGTAGACAGCCCTCCTACGAGCAGTACTTC. The rearrangement links TRBV2 to TRBJ2-7; D perhaps matches TRBD1 (5 bases). V lost 5 bases and J 0 bases, leaving 8 bases between the germline ends. This CDR3 is built from 13 residues. From germline, CDR1 is SNHLY and CDR2 FYNNEI.

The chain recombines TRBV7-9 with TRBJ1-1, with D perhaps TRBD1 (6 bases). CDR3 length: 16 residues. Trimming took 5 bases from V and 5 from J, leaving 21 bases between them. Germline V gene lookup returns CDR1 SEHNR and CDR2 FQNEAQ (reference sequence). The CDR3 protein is CASSPTNPYRDTEAFF. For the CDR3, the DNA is TGTGCCAGCAGCCCAACAAACCCATACAGGGATACTGAAGCTTTCTTT.

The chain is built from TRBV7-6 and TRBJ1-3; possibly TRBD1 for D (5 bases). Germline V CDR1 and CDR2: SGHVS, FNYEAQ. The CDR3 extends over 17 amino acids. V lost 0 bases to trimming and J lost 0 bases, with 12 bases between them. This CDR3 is CASSLAPTVFSGNTIYF. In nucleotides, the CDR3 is TGTGCCAGCAGCTTAGCCCCGACAGTCTTCTCTGGAAACACCATATATTTT.

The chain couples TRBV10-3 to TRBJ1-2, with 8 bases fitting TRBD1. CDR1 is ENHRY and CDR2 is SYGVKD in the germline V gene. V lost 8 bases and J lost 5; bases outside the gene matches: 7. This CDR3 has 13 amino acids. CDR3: CAIGQGVEYGYTF. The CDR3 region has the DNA TGTGCCATCGGACAGGGAGTCGAGTATGGCTACACCTTC.

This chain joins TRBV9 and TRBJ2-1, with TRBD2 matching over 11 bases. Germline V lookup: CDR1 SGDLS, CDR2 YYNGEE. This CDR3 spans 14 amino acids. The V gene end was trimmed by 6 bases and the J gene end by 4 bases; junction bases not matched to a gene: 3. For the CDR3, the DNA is TGTGCCAGCACAAGGACTAGCGGGTACAATGAGCAGTTCTTC. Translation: CASTRTSGYNEQFF.

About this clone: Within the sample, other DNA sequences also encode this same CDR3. DNA of the CDR3: TGTGCCAGCAGCTTGGACAAGATGAACACTGAAGCTTTCTTT. This translates into CASSLDKMNTEAFF. The chain joins TRBV13 to TRBJ1-1; the D gene is possibly TRBD1 (5 bases). This CDR3 is 14 amino acids long. Germline values: CDR1 PRHDT, CDR2 FYEKMQ (reference sequence). The V gene lost 3 bases and the J gene lost 0 bases, with 8 bases spanning the gap.

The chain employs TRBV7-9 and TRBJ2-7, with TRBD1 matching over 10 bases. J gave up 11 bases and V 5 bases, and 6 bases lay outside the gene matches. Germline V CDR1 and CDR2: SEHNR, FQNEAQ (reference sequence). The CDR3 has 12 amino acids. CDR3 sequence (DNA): TGTGCCAGCAGCATCCGGGACAGGGGCAAGTACTTC. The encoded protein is CASSIRDRGKYF.

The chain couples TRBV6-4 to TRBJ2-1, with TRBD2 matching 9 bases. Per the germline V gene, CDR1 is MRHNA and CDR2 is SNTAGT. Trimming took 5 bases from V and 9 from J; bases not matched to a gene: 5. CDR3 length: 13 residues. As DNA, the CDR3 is TGTGCCAGCAGTTTCCGACTAGCGGCTGAGCAGTTCTTC. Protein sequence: CASSFRLAAEQFF.

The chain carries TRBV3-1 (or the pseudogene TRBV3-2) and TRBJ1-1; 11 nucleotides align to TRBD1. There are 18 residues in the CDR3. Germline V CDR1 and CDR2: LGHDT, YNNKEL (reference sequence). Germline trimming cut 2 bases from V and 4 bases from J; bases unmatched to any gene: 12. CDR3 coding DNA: TGTGCCAGCAGCCAACCCCCGGGACAGGGGGTTTATAGCACTGAAGCTTTCTTT. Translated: CASSQPPGQGVYSTEAFF.

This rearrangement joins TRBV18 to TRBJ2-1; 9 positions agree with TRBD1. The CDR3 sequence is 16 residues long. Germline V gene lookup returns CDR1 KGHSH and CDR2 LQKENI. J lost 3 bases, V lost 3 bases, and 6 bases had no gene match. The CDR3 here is CASSPSGTGFYNEQFF. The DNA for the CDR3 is TGTGCCAGCTCACCCAGCGGGACAGGGTTCTACAATGAGCAGTTCTTC.

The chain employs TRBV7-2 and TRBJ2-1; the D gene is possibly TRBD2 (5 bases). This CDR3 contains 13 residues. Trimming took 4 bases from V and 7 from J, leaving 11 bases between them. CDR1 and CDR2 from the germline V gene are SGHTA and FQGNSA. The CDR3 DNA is TGTGCCAGCAGCTCTCCAGCGGTTAATGAGCAGTTCTTC. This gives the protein CASSSPAVNEQFF.

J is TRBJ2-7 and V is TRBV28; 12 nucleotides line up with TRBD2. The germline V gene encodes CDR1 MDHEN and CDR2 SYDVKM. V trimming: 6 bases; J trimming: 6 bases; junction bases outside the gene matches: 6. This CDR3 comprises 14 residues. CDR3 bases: TGTGCCAGCAGACCTAGCGGGGGGGCCTCCGAGCAGTACTTC. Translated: CASRPSGGASEQYF.

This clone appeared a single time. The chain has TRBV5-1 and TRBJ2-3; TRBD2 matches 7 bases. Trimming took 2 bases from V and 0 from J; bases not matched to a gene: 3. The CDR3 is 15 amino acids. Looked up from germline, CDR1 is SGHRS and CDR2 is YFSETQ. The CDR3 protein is CASSFVGGSTDTQYF. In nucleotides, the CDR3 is TGCGCCAGCAGCTTCGTGGGGGGGAGCACAGATACGCAGTATTTT.

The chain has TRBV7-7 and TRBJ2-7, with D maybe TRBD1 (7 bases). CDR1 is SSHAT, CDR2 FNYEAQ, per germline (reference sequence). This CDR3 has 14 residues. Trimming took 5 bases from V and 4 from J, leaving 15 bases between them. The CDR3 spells CASSPGGTAYEQYF. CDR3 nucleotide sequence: TGTGCCAGCAGCCCCGGCGGGACAGCTTACGAGCAGTACTTC.

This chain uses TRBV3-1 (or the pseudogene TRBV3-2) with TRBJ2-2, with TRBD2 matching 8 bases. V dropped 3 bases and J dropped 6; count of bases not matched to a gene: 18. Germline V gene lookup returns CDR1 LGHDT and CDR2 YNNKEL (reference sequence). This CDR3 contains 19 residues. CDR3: CASSHYGGGTSGPPGELFF. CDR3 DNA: TGTGCCAGCAGCCATTATGGTGGTGGTACTAGCGGCCCCCCCGGGGAGCTGTTTTTT.

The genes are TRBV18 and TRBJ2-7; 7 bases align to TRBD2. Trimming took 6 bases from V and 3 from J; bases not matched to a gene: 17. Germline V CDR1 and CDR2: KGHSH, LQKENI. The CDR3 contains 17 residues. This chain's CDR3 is CASSPNVGGGGIYEQYF. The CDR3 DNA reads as TGTGCCAGCTCTCCTAACGTTGGAGGCGGGGGTATCTACGAGCAGTACTTC.

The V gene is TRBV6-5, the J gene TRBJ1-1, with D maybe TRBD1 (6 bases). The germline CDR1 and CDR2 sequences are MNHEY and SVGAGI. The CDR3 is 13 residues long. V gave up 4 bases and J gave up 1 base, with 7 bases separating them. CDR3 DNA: TGTGCCAGCAGTTCCAGGGGGAACACTGAAGCTTTCTTT. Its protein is CASSSRGNTEAFF.

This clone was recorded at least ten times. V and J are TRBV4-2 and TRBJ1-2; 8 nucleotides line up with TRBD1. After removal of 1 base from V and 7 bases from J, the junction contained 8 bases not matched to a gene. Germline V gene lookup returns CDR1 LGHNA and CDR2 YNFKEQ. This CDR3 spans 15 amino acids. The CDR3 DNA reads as TGTGCCAGCAGCCAAGCTGTCCAGGGGGCAGGTGGCTACACCTTC. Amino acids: CASSQAVQGAGGYTF.

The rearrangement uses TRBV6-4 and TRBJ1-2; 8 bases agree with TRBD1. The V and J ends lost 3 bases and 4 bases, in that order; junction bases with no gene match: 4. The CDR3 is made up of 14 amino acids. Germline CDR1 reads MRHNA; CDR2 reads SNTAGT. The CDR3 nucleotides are TGTGCCAGCAGTGAACGGACAGGGCGCTATGGCTACACCTTC. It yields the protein CASSERTGRYGYTF.